The 6 T cell receptor beta chains listed next were all sequenced from one sample in a study of molecular identifiers for immune sequencing clone quantification. MiXCR, applied by TCRdb to the PCR reads, yields one record per CDR3 protein. The sample shows 40,000 to 50,000 distinct CDR3 sequences, 15% to 20% of them seen only once. Sequencing was done on a sample of naive CD8+ T cells from blood, with Jurkat cell RNA spiked in. Subset in this sample: FACS-sorted CD8+CD4-CCR7+CD45RA+ naive T cells. These receptors came from a human donor in good health. Some libraries in this study had Jurkat cell RNA spiked in.

This clonotype has ten or more counts. This chain uses TRBV4-2 with TRBJ2-7, with D possibly matching TRBD1 (5 bases). Trimming shortened V by 1 base and J by 2 bases, and 12 bases separated the two germline ends. CDR1 and CDR2 (germline): LGHNA, YNFKEQ. The CDR3 totals 15 residues. CDR3: CASSQGRGSAYEQYF. The DNA for the CDR3 is TGTGCCAGCAGCCAAGGAAGGGGTTCCGCCTACGAGCAGTACTTC.

This clonotype was seen at least ten times. V usage is TRBV7-9 and J usage is TRBJ2-5, with TRBD1 matching 7 bases. The junction had 1 base not matched to a gene; V was cut back by 2 bases and J by 1 base. This CDR3 spans 14 amino acids. Germline lookup yields CDR1 SEHNR and CDR2 FQNEAQ (reference sequence). This CDR3 reads CASSLTGAQETQYF. The DNA of the CDR3 is TGTGCCAGCAGCTTAACAGGGGCCCAAGAGACCCAGTACTTC.

This clonotype occurred many times. The J gene is TRBJ1-5, the V gene TRBV19; D unclear. The CDR3 has 14 residues. Trimming removed 10 bases from V and 1 base from J, with 14 bases in between. In germline, CDR1 is LNHDA, CDR2 SQIVND (reference sequence). CDR3 loop: CANPTAASNQPQHF. CDR3 sequence (DNA): TGTGCCAACCCTACGGCGGCGAGCAATCAGCCCCAGCATTTT.

This clonotype was seen repeatedly, ten times or more. The genes are TRBV2 and TRBJ2-2; possible D gene TRBD1, 6 bases. V gave up 7 bases and J gave up 6 bases, with 12 bases separating them. This CDR3 contains 13 residues. The germline CDR1 and CDR2 sequences are SNHLY and FYNNEI. DNA for the CDR3: TGTGCCAGCACGTACTCAGGGGCCGGGGAGCTGTTTTTT. Protein product: CASTYSGAGELFF.

This clonotype came up many times. The J gene is TRBJ2-1, the V gene TRBV25-1; D remains unclear. CDR1 is MGHDK and CDR2 is SYGVNS in the germline V gene. V lost 8 bases and J 8 bases, leaving 19 bases between the germline ends. CDR3 length: 14 residues. The CDR3 protein is CASGLHTFIHEQFF. The CDR3 DNA sequence: TGTGCCAGCGGGCTCCACACGTTTATCCATGAGCAGTTCTTC.

This clonotype was seen repeatedly, ten times or more. This chain links TRBV12-3 or TRBV12-4 with TRBJ2-7; TRBD2 matches 11 bases. Unmatched junction bases numbered 7, after V lost 6 bases and J lost 9 bases. The CDR3 extends over 13 amino acids. CDR3 protein: CASSPYGTSGQYF. The CDR3 nucleotides read TGTGCCAGCAGCCCATACGGGACTAGCGGGCAGTACTTC.